The 26 T cell receptor beta chains below come from one sample, sequenced in a study of T cell responses to AZD1222 COVID-19 vaccine (dated by TCRdb to 2020 to 2023). Read against the paper, the sample's time point label means: about 28 days (+/-7) after the second vaccine dose. The library relied on the immunoSEQ multiplex PCR assay. TCRdb obtained this table from immuneACCESS and retained in-frame rearrangements with V and J assigned. These tables miss some clones; where compared with another copy, unresolved V genes account for less than half of the shortfall, and the remainder is unexplained. This sample is represented by over 100,000 clones; about nine tenths of them were singletons. Roughly 2.7% of the sample is taken by the ten largest. The sequenced sample was peripheral blood, obtained 28 days after the second AZD1222 dose. These receptors all come from an adult who received the AZD1222 COVID-19 vaccine.

This clone was found once. V usage is TRBV27 and J usage is TRBJ1-1; 7 bases fit TRBD1. Trimming took 5 bases from V and 6 from J; bases not matched to a gene: 15. From germline, CDR1 is MNHEY and CDR2 SMNVEV (reference sequence). There are 16 residues in the CDR3. The CDR3 sequence is CASSRDTTGRSSEAFF. The CDR3 DNA reads as TGTGCCAGCAGTAGAGATACGACAGGGAGGAGTTCTGAAGCTTTCTTT.

The genes are TRBV19 and TRBJ2-1; 7 nucleotides agree with TRBD2. With V trimmed by 1 base and J by 0 bases, 3 bases remained unmatched. Germline CDR1 LNHDA, CDR2 SQIVND (reference sequence). This CDR3 is 16 amino acids long. CDR3 in amino acids: CASSIAAGSSYNEQFF. CDR3 DNA sequence: TGTGCCAGTAGTATAGCAGCGGGGAGCTCCTACAATGAGCAGTTCTTC.

With regard to this clone: It may be a read error: a sequence one base away is much more abundant. J is TRBJ2-1 and V is TRBV28; D ambiguous. The CDR3 runs 11 residues. Trimming cost V 7 bases and J 6 bases, with 7 bases left between them. CDR1 is MDHEN, CDR2 SYDVKM, per germline. The DNA of the CDR3 is TGTGCCAGCACCCTGTTCAATGAGCAGTTCTTC. Amino acid sequence: CASTLFNEQFF.

The chain joins TRBV28 to TRBJ1-1, with D unclear. The V end lost 7 bases, the J end lost 6 bases, and 12 bases lay between the germline ends. The length of the CDR3 is 12 residues. Per the germline V gene, CDR1 is MDHEN and CDR2 is SYDVKM. The DNA for the CDR3 is TGTGCCAGCACCGTTGGTACCGCTGAAGCTTTCTTT. Translating it yields CASTVGTAEAFF.

The chain recombines TRBV11-2 with TRBJ2-3; 8 bases are shared with TRBD2. V dropped 1 base and J dropped 4; count of bases not matched to a gene: 7. This CDR3 has 16 residues. Germline-derived CDR1 and CDR2 are SGHAT and FQNNGV. The CDR3 loop reads CASSLAFSGVADTQYF. CDR3 coding DNA: TGTGCCAGCAGCTTAGCATTTAGCGGGGTAGCAGATACGCAGTATTTT.

The CDR3 nucleotides are TGTGCCAGCAGTGCCCCCGGGACTAGCGGGGGGAGCTACGAGCAGTACTTC. This sequence encodes CASSAPGTSGGSYEQYF. The V and J genes are TRBV28 and TRBJ2-7, with 15 bases that match TRBD2. CDR1 is MDHEN, CDR2 SYDVKM, per germline. The CDR3 contains 17 residues. The V and J ends lost 5 bases and 3 bases, in that order; junction bases with no gene match: 8.

This rearrangement joins TRBV10-3 to TRBJ2-2; D uncertain. The germline V gene encodes CDR1 ENHRY and CDR2 SYGVKD. CDR3 length: 14 residues. Trimming pared 8 bases from V and 0 bases from J, leaving 10 bases between. In DNA form, the CDR3 reads TGTGCCATCCGAGGCATAGCGAACACCGGGGAGCTGTTTTTT. The encoded protein is CAIRGIANTGELFF.

The chain combines TRBV2 with TRBJ1-1; TRBD1 matches at 7 bases. The germline V gene encodes CDR1 SNHLY and CDR2 FYNNEI. The trim removed 0 bases at V and 5 bases at J, leaving 3 bases unmatched. CDR3 length: 14 residues. The CDR3 loop reads CASSEAGQLTEAFF. The CDR3 nucleotides are TGTGCCAGCAGTGAAGCGGGACAGTTGACTGAAGCTTTCTTT.

V and J are TRBV7-2 and TRBJ1-3; D may be TRBD1 (5 bases). Trimming took 1 base from V and 4 from J, leaving 11 bases between them. Germline-derived CDR1 and CDR2 are SGHTA and FQGNSA. The CDR3 has 15 residues. CDR3 sequence: CASSLVQGAGNTIYF. The CDR3, as DNA: TGTGCCAGCAGCTTAGTTCAAGGGGCCGGAAACACCATATATTTT. Together with reference TRBV7-2 and TRBJ1-3, the CDR3 gives the full variable domain: GAGVSQSPSNKVTEKGKDVELRCDPISGHTALYWYRQSLGQGLEFLIYFQGNSAPDKSGLPSDRFSAERTGGSVSTLTIQRTQQEDSAVYLCASSLVQGAGNTIYFGEGSWLTVV.

The genes are TRBV3-1 (or the pseudogene TRBV3-2) and TRBJ1-3; 7 positions agree with TRBD1. The germline V gene encodes CDR1 LGHDT and CDR2 YNNKEL (reference sequence). With 2 bases clipped from V and 3 bases from J, the junction kept 13 bases outside the gene matches. There are 18 residues in the CDR3. This CDR3 reads CASSQLRDSQGSGNTIYF. CDR3 DNA: TGTGCCAGCAGCCAACTTCGGGACAGTCAGGGAAGTGGAAACACCATATATTTT.

The rearrangement joins TRBV7-2 to TRBJ2-1; no reliable D call. The V gene's germline CDR1 is SGHTA and CDR2 FQGNSA. Trimming pared 2 bases from V and 7 bases from J, leaving 6 bases between. The CDR3 totals 12 residues. The CDR3 region is CASSLYQNEQFF. The CDR3 nucleotides read TGTGCCAGCAGCTTATACCAAAATGAGCAGTTCTTC.

The chain combines TRBV2 with TRBJ2-7; weak D call: TRBD1 (5 bases). This CDR3 is built from 12 residues. The V gene lost 8 bases and the J gene lost 2 bases, with 10 bases spanning the gap. Germline-derived CDR1 and CDR2 are SNHLY and FYNNEI. For the CDR3, the DNA is TGTGCCAGCGCTAGGGGAACCTACGAGCAGTACTTC. Its translation is CASARGTYEQYF.

The rearrangement uses TRBV2 and TRBJ1-2; D remains ambiguous. V was shortened by 7 bases and J by 7 bases, with 13 bases between the two germline ends. Germline assignment: CDR1 SNHLY and CDR2 FYNNEI. The CDR3 has 12 residues. The chain's CDR3 is CASTLDRIGYTF. The CDR3 DNA is TGTGCCAGCACCTTGGACCGAATTGGCTACACCTTC. The full variable domain, with the rest looked up from reference TRBV2 and TRBJ1-2, is EPEVTQTPSHQVTQMGQEVILRCVPISNHLYFYWYRQILGQKVEFLVSFYNNEISEKSEIFDDQFSVERPDGSNFTLKIRSTKLEDSAMYFCASTLDRIGYTFGSGTRLTVV.

The gene calls are TRBV11-2 and TRBJ1-3, with 7 bases aligning to TRBD1. V was pared by 5 bases and J by 4 bases, with 2 bases of the junction left unmatched. Germline V gene data show CDR1 as SGHAT and CDR2 as FQNNGV. The CDR3 loop spans 13 amino acids. As DNA, the CDR3 is TGTGCCAGCAGCGAACAGGGGGGAAACACCATATATTTT. Its translation is CASSEQGGNTIYF.

The chain couples TRBV5-1 to TRBJ2-2, with D possibly being TRBD1 (5 bases). Trimming cost V 0 bases and J 3 bases, with 12 bases left between them. The germline V gene encodes CDR1 SGHRS and CDR2 YFSETQ. The CDR3 totals 16 residues. The DNA of the CDR3 is TGCGCCAGCAGCTTGGTGCCAGGGTCGGACACCGGGGAGCTGTTTTTT. Amino acid sequence: CASSLVPGSDTGELFF.

The chain couples TRBV9 to TRBJ2-1; 7 bases are shared with TRBD1. V shed 4 bases, J shed 9 bases, and the junction held 13 bases outside the gene matches. CDR3 length: 15 residues. Per germline, CDR1 SGDLS and CDR2 YYNGEE. The CDR3 nucleotides are TGTGCCAGCAGCCCCCAGAGACAGGGAATTGGTGAGCAGTTCTTC. The encoded protein is CASSPQRQGIGEQFF.

This chain connects TRBV18 to TRBJ1-3, with a weak D call TRBD1 (5 bases). Germline assignment: CDR1 KGHSH and CDR2 LQKENI. Trimming shortened V by 2 bases and J by 1 base, and 12 bases separated the two germline ends. CDR3 length equals 16 residues. CDR3 in amino acids: CASSPNSGASGNTIYF. The CDR3, as DNA: TGTGCCAGCTCACCAAATTCCGGGGCTTCTGGAAACACCATATATTTT.

This chain connects TRBV4-2 to TRBJ2-2; D gene unclear. The germline gives CDR1 LGHNA, CDR2 YNFKEQ. Trimming shortened V by 0 bases and J by 4 bases, and 9 bases separated the two germline ends. This CDR3 spans 15 amino acids. The chain's CDR3 is CASSQDPLSTGELFF. The DNA for the CDR3 is TGTGCCAGCAGCCAAGATCCTTTGAGCACCGGGGAGCTGTTTTTT.

The J gene is TRBJ1-1, the V gene TRBV6-2 or TRBV6-3; D is undetermined. V was cut by 3 bases and J by 1 base, with 9 bases left in between. Germline V CDR1 and CDR2: MNHEY, SVGEGT. This CDR3 has 14 residues. The CDR3 nucleotides are TGTGCCAGCAGTTATGTGGGAAGGAACACTGAAGCTTTCTTT. It codes for CASSYVGRNTEAFF.

The V gene is TRBV5-1, the J gene TRBJ2-6; D is perhaps TRBD2 (6 bases). The CDR3 loop spans 17 amino acids. Germline lookup yields CDR1 SGHRS and CDR2 YFSETQ. V gave up 0 bases and J gave up 3 bases, with 13 bases separating them. The CDR3 reads CASSLVSGGSGANVLTF. The DNA of the CDR3 is TGCGCCAGCAGCTTGGTGTCCGGAGGGAGTGGGGCCAACGTCCTGACTTTC.

In this sample, this clone turned up a few times. The rearrangement links TRBV6-1 to TRBJ2-2; D assignment may be TRBD1 or TRBD2 (5 bases each). The CDR3 has 14 residues. V shed 5 bases and J shed 3 bases, with 10 bases lying between them. Germline CDR1 is MNHNS and CDR2 is SASEGT. The CDR3 DNA reads as TGTGCCAGCAGTCCGGGGCGAGACACCGGGGAGCTGTTTTTT. Residues: CASSPGRDTGELFF.

This clone was counted a few times. The chain uses TRBV5-1 and TRBJ1-6; 7 bases agree with TRBD1. The germline V gene encodes CDR1 SGHRS and CDR2 YFSETQ. CDR3 length equals 14 residues. The ends lost 4 bases at V and 7 bases at J; junction bases unmatched: 5. Here the CDR3 reads CASSRDSGNSPLHF. The CDR3 DNA sequence: TGCGCCAGCAGCCGGGACAGCGGGAATTCACCCCTCCACTTT. Drawing the rest from reference TRBV5-1 and TRBJ1-6, the complete variable domain is KAGVTQTPRYLIKTRGQQVTLSCSPISGHRSVSWYQQTPGQGLQFLFEYFSETQRNKGNFPGRFSGRQFSNSRSEMNVSTLELGDSALYLCASSRDSGNSPLHFGNGTRLTVT.

The chain has TRBV12-3 or TRBV12-4 and TRBJ2-1, with TRBD1 matching over 9 bases. The trim removed 6 bases at V and 9 bases at J, leaving 6 bases unmatched. This CDR3 is built from 13 residues. The CDR3 coding sequence is TGTGCCAGCAGCTGGGGACAGGGCTTTGAGCAGTTCTTC. Translating it yields CASSWGQGFEQFF.

The V call is TRBV2, the J call TRBJ2-2; D remains unclear. Deletions cut 2 bases from V and 6 bases from J, with 7 bases between. CDR1 is SNHLY and CDR2 is FYNNEI in the germline V gene. CDR3 length: 13 residues. The chain's CDR3 is CASSEFVAGELFF. The CDR3 DNA is TGTGCCAGCAGTGAATTTGTAGCCGGGGAGCTGTTTTTT.

This clone was picked up one time. J is TRBJ1-5 and V is TRBV24-1; 7 bases line up with TRBD1. The germline V gene has CDR1 KGHDR and CDR2 SFDVKD. V trimming: 2 bases; J trimming: 4 bases; junction bases outside the gene matches: 7. The CDR3 has 16 amino acids. The CDR3 region is CATSDSTGTANQPQHF. The CDR3 region has the DNA TGTGCCACCAGTGATTCCACCGGGACAGCAAATCAGCCCCAGCATTTT.

The chain joins TRBV30 to TRBJ2-2; 7 nucleotides match TRBD2. Germline CDR1 is GTSNPN and CDR2 is SVGIG (reference sequence). The CDR3 consists of 15 residues. Germline trimming cut 3 bases from V and 2 bases from J; bases unmatched to any gene: 6. CDR3 sequence (DNA): TGTGCCTGGAGGCGGACTAGGTTAAACACCGGGGAGCTGTTTTTT. It encodes CAWRRTRLNTGELFF. Combining the CDR3 with reference TRBV30 and TRBJ2-2 gives the whole variable domain SQTIHQWPATLVQPVGSPLSLECTVEGTSNPNLYWYRQAAGRGLQLLFYSVGIGQISSEVPQNLSASRPQDRQFILSSKKLLLSDSGFYLCAWRRTRLNTGELFFGEGSRLTVL.